Sequencing of this T cell receptor beta chain was carried out in a study of shared clonotypes between healthy human individuals. Study-wide results and limits: Donor scarcity curtailed the genetic and exposure-history diversity represented herein.

The authors loaded around 190 ng DNA, 30,000 to 35,000 T cell genomes, into sorted-subset replicate PCRs. Profiled with immunoSEQ multiplex PCR; TCRdb holds only in-frame clones, not every one. The sample shows around 1.9 million clones, 93% of them seen only once. Naive CD8 cells were CD45RO-negative, positively selected for CCR7, excluding terminally differentiated effector memory CD45RA+ cells. The CDR3 covers 17 residues. CDR1 is MDHEN and CDR2 is SYDVKM in the germline V gene. With 2 bases clipped from V and 3 bases from J, the junction kept 9 bases outside the gene matches. About this clone: The antigen remains unidentified.

The origin of this receptor is a young man in good health. Some clones in this sample may be carry-over from other donors' samples. The chain uses TRBV28 and TRBJ1-5, with 8 bases that match TRBD1. Sequenced sample: naive CD8+ T cells from PBMCs. The DNA for the CDR3 is TGTGCCAGCAGTTTAGGACAGGGATCAATGGCCAATCAGCCCCAGCATTTT. It encodes CASSLGQGSMANQPQHF.